These 8 T cell receptor beta chains came from one sample sequenced in a study of shared clonotypes between healthy human individuals. This table comes from immunoSEQ multiplex PCR, and its TCRdb copy is limited to in-frame clones, with some not included. The sample lists about 1.1 million clones, around 78% occurring once. The sequenced material came from memory CD4+ T cells from PBMCs. Documented subset: CD45RA-negative fraction. The receptors shown here come from a man aged 18 to 35 in good health. Some clones in this sample may be carry-over from other donors' samples.

The chain combines TRBV28 with TRBJ2-5, with 8 bases aligning to TRBD1. The germline V gene encodes CDR1 MDHEN and CDR2 SYDVKM. The trim removed 6 bases at V and 2 bases at J, leaving 11 bases unmatched. This CDR3 is built from 16 residues. The CDR3 spells CASRPPQGTGQETQYF. The CDR3 DNA sequence: TGTGCCAGCAGACCACCCCAGGGGACAGGACAAGAGACCCAGTACTTC.

The chain couples TRBV27 to TRBJ2-3; D uncertain. This CDR3 has 13 residues. Trimming took 4 bases from V and 5 from J, leaving 10 bases between them. CDR1 and CDR2 (germline): MNHEY, SMNVEV (reference sequence). The CDR3 DNA is TGTGCCAGCAGTTGGCAGAAGGTAGATACGCAGTATTTT. Protein sequence: CASSWQKVDTQYF.

For this clone: Other DNA sequences in this sample translate to the same CDR3. The chain has TRBV5-1 and TRBJ1-1; D may be TRBD1 (6 bases). Trimming took off 0 bases at V and 8 bases at J, with 8 bases between the two ends. Germline values: CDR1 SGHRS, CDR2 YFSETQ. This CDR3 is 12 amino acids long. CDR3 in DNA: TGCGCCAGCAGCTTGGCCCAGGGGGAAGCTTTCTTT. Translation: CASSLAQGEAFF.

The chain is built from TRBV21-1 and TRBJ1-5. TRBV21-1 is a pseudogene segment. This CDR3 has 14 residues. The CDR3 DNA is TGTGCCATCCCAGGGAGGGGAAGGAATCAGCCCCAGCATTTT. This translates into CAIPGRGRNQPQHF.

The rearrangement joins TRBV19 to TRBJ2-5; D is undetermined. Germline lookup yields CDR1 LNHDA and CDR2 SQIVND (reference sequence). The V end lost 3 bases, the J end lost 6 bases, and 11 bases lay between the germline ends. CDR3 length equals 13 residues. The CDR3 here is CASSISPLKTQYF. The CDR3 DNA reads TGTGCCAGTAGTATCTCCCCGTTGAAGACCCAGTACTTC.

In the case of this clone: This may be a read error: a much more frequent sequence differs by one nucleotide. The chain recombines TRBV28 with TRBJ2-6; D unresolved. Trimming removed 6 bases at V and 0 bases at J, with 6 bases between. CDR1 is MDHEN, CDR2 SYDVKM, per germline. The CDR3 length is 14 residues. The CDR3 loop reads CASSESSGANVLTF. The CDR3 nucleotides read TGTGCCAGCAGCGAGAGCTCTGGGGCCAACGTCCTGACTTTC.

This chain links TRBV28 with TRBJ2-4; TRBD1 matches 8 bases. Germline CDR1 reads MDHEN; CDR2 reads SYDVKM. V was clipped by 5 bases and J by 2 bases; unmatched bases: 5. CDR3 length equals 15 residues. CDR3 sequence (DNA): TGTGCCAGCAGTCCCACAGGGGGAACCAAAAACATTCAGTACTTC. It codes for CASSPTGGTKNIQYF.

This clone turned up a few times. The chain couples TRBV6-5 to TRBJ2-1; 8 bases map to TRBD1. The CDR3 is 14 amino acids. Germline CDR1 and CDR2: MNHEY and SVGAGI. V lost 5 bases, J lost 2 bases, and 2 bases stayed unmatched. The CDR3 DNA reads as TGTGCCAGCAGTCGACAGGGGACCTACAATGAGCAGTTCTTC. Protein sequence: CASSRQGTYNEQFF.